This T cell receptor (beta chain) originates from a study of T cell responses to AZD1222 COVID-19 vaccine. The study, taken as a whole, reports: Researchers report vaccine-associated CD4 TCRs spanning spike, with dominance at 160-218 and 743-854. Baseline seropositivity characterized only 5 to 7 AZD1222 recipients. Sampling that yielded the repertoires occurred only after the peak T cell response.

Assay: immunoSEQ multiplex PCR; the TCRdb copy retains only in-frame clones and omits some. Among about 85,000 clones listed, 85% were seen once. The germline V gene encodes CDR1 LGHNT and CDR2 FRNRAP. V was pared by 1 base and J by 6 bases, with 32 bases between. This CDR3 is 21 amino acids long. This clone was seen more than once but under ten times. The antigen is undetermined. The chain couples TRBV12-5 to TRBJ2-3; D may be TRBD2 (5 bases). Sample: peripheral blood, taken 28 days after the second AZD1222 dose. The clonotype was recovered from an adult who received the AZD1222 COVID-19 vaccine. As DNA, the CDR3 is TGTGCTAGTGGTTTGGAAATGGTGTTCTCCCTATCACTAGATTCTGCGGATACGCAGTATTTT. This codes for CASGLEMVFSLSLDSADTQYF.